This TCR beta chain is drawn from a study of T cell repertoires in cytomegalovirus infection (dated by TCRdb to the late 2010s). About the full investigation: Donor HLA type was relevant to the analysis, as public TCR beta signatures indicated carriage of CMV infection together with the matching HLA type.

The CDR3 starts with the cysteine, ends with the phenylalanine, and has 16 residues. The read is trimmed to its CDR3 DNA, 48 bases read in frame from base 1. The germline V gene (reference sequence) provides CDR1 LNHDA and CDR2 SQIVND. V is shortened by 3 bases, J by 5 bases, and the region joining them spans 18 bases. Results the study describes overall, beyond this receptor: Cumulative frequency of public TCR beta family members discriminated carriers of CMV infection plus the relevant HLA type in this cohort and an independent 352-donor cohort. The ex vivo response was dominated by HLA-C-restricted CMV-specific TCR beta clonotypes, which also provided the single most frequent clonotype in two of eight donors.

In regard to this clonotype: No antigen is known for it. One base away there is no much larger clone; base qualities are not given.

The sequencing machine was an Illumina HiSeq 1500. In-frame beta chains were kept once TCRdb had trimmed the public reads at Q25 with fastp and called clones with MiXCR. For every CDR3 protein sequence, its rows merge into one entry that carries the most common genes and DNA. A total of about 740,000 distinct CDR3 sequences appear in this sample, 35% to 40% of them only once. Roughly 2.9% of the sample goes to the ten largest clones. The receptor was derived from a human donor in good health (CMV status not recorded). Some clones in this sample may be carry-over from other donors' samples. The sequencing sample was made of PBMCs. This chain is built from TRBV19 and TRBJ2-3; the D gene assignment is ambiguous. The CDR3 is CASSMVPGPRGDTQYF. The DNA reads TGTGCCAGTAGTATGGTACCGGGCCCCCGAGGAGATACGCAGTATTTT.